This T cell receptor (beta chain) stems from a study of shared clonotypes between healthy human individuals (dated by TCRdb to 2018 to 2021). Concerning the study at large: The cohort comprised a couple of women and a few men aged 18 to 49 years. For each donor, CD4 naive and CD4 memory were each run on three plates, CD8 naive on two plates, and CD8 memory on one plate. To estimate repertoire size and how much clonotype sharing occurs between individuals, the study deeply sequenced the blood TCR repertoires of roughly 5 healthy adults. Different laboratories and diverse techniques were used to prepare libraries and sequence TCR repertoires, to increase sequencing depth and limit assay-specific biases. Per donor, leukapheresis produced somewhere between about 0.94 and 9 billion PBMCs. Study-wide conclusions, independent of this receptor: Compared with non-shared clonotypes, the clonotypes found in all four sorted-subset donors had higher generation probabilities. Across a few donors, around 5.4% of naive CD4, approximately 3.5% of naive CD8, around 2.5% of memory CD4, and roughly 0.4% of memory CD8 clonotypes were shared. Only blood was sampled, and tissue TCR repertoires likely differ from those in blood. The genetic and exposure-history diversity represented was limited by the small number of donors. Larger estimated clonotype richness was generally found for naive subsets than for memory subsets. Pairwise subsampling indicated that sequencing depth was expected to affect the degree of clonotype sharing among donors. Rarefaction of sorted-subset datasets indicated incomplete sequencing despite the large sequencing depth.

Concerning this clone itself: It lacks a known antigen. Within one base of it there is no much larger clone, and no base qualities were kept.

From a lookup of the germline V gene, CDR1 and CDR2 are SQVTM and ANQGSEA. The junction shows trimming of 5 bases on V and 5 bases on J, plus 25 bases between the germline ends. The CDR3 goes from the cysteine to the phenylalanine over 17 residues. Left in the record is the CDR3 DNA by itself, 51 bases read in frame from the first base. Donors were healthy HIV-negative adults with no recently reported acute infections or vaccinations. Every donor was a Caucasian adult living in Nashville, Tennessee, USA. CD4+ T cells were enriched by magnetic negative selection; naive cells were then positively selected on CD45RA, and the negative fraction formed the memory subset. After blood collection by leukapheresis, PBMCs were isolated using Ficoll-Histopaque density gradient centrifugation and then cryopreserved in the vapor phase of liquid nitrogen. Analytical flow cytometry was used to check the purity and quantity of every magnetically sorted T cell population. From each sorted fraction, genomic DNA was isolated and quantified by UV absorbance on a Nanodrop 2000c.

Using the deep immunoSEQ assay, TCR CDR3 regions were amplified from genomic DNA by multiplex PCR. Extracted genomic DNA from each cell subset was distributed evenly across all wells of several immunoSEQ 96-well plates, and each plate was treated as a replicate. For sorted subsets, roughly 0.2 ug genomic DNA, equal to 25,000 to 35,000 T cell genomes, was loaded into each replicate PCR. Purified libraries were measured with a Qubit 3.0 fluorometer, size-checked on a Bioanalyzer 2100, and measured again with the KAPA Library Quantification kit. A separate single-read 150-cycle Illumina NextSeq 550 flow cell was used to sequence each immunoSEQ 96-well plate. Concerning the study's data processing: Because the immunoSEQ output included only junctional sequences and no quality scores, the filtering could not be the same as the filtering used for full-length reads. To assign V/J genes and CDR3, sequences were annotated using PyIR, a Python wrapper for IgBLAST v1.9, with IMGT germline references. Reads with weak V/J assignments (E-value above 1e-6), missing CDR3, stop codons, out-of-frame junctions, or ambiguous translated residues were removed. V3J clonotypes were defined by identical inferred V gene, J gene, and CDR3 amino acid sequence. The percentage overlap between two repertoires was calculated by dividing the number of shared unique clonotypes by the size of the smaller repertoire. Richness of each repertoire was evaluated using RTK rarefaction, the Chao1 estimator, and Recon v2.1 estimates of unobserved clonotypes. Generation probabilities for all TCRbeta clonotypes obtained by the gDNA method from a handful of donors were computed using OLGA. TCRdb limited this immuneACCESS table to in-frame rearrangements with V and J called. A share of clones is missing; checked studies link under half to unresolved V genes, and the rest is unexplained. Clonal size and the V and J genes are those of that table, whereas D and trimming came from the DNA. This sample holds hundreds of thousands of clones; under 80% were observed only once. The ten largest make up roughly 1.7% of the sample.

The receptor chain draws on TRBV29-1 and TRBJ2-1; the D gene is tentatively TRBD1 or TRBD2, each matching 7 bases. Sequenced: memory CD4+ T cells sorted from blood. The sample's cell subset or site, from its label and the paper: CD45RA-negative fraction. The source is a woman aged 25 to 45 in good health. The nucleotide sequence is TGCAGCGTTCCAACAACAGGGGCATGGGGGGGGCACAATGAGCAGTTCTTC. Its protein reads: CSVPTTGAWGGHNEQFF.